One and the same sample provided the 17 T cell receptor beta chains below, sequenced in a study of blood T cell repertoires in COVID-19. Profiled with immunoSEQ multiplex PCR; TCRdb holds only in-frame clones, not every one. The table records some 70,000 clones, 86% of them present only once. What was sequenced was peripheral blood. The origin of the receptors is a man aged 40-50 years with COVID-19, enrolled during active disease.

This sequence joins TRBV9 and TRBJ2-6; D is unresolved. Deletions cut 3 bases from V and 0 bases from J, with 7 bases between. This CDR3 contains 15 residues. Germline CDR1 is SGDLS and CDR2 is YYNGEE. The CDR3 protein is CASSAIISGANVLTF. For the CDR3, the DNA is TGTGCCAGCAGCGCCATCATCTCTGGGGCCAACGTCCTGACTTTC.

The V and J genes are TRBV5-1 and TRBJ1-3; TRBD1 is a possible D gene (6 bases). Trimming stripped 0 bases from V and 4 bases from J, with 11 bases between. This CDR3 is 15 amino acids long. The germline CDR1 and CDR2 sequences are SGHRS and YFSETQ. The CDR3 sequence: CASSLVGGSGNTIYF. The CDR3 DNA follows: TGCGCCAGCAGCTTGGTTGGGGGCTCGGGAAACACCATATATTTT.

This clone was seen just once. This chain joins TRBV29-1 and TRBJ2-3; a weak D match, TRBD2 (5 bases). The CDR3 is made up of 11 amino acids. Germline CDR1 SQVTM, CDR2 ANQGSEA. The CDR3 coding sequence is TGCGGCCTAGCTAGCACAGATACGCAGTATTTT. Amino acid sequence: CGLASTDTQYF.

The V call is TRBV5-1, the J call TRBJ2-1; TRBD2 matches at 10 bases. CDR1 is SGHRS, CDR2 YFSETQ, per germline. The CDR3 is 14 amino acids. V lost 0 bases and J lost 7; bases outside the gene matches: 1. Written as DNA, the CDR3 is TGCGCCAGCAGCTTGGTGACTAGCGGGAATGAGCAGTTCTTC. Translation gives CASSLVTSGNEQFF. The full variable domain, in which reference TRBV5-1 and TRBJ2-1 provide the parts outside the CDR3, is KAGVTQTPRYLIKTRGQQVTLSCSPISGHRSVSWYQQTPGQGLQFLFEYFSETQRNKGNFPGRFSGRQFSNSRSEMNVSTLELGDSALYLCASSLVTSGNEQFFGPGTRLTVL.

The chain employs TRBV10-3 and TRBJ1-2, with 12 positions matching TRBD1. Per the germline V gene, CDR1 is ENHRY and CDR2 is SYGVKD. This CDR3 spans 16 amino acids. V trimming: 4 bases; J trimming: 1 base; junction bases outside the gene matches: 4. CDR3 nucleotides: TGTGCCATCAGTGCGGGACAGGGGGCGAATAACTATGGCTACACCTTC. As protein: CAISAGQGANNYGYTF.

The chain carries TRBV15 and TRBJ2-4; possibly TRBD2 for D (5 bases). Trimming cost V 0 bases and J 7 bases, with 10 bases left between them. CDR1 and CDR2 from the germline V gene are LNHNV and YYDKDF (reference sequence). CDR3 length equals 14 residues. The CDR3 sequence is CATSRDRGENIQYF. CDR3 DNA sequence: TGTGCCACCAGCAGAGATCGGGGAGAGAACATTCAGTACTTC.

This clone was observed a few times. The rearrangement joins TRBV14 to TRBJ2-2; D is ambiguous. V was pared by 3 bases and J by 4 bases, with 9 bases between. This CDR3 is 14 amino acids long. Germline CDR1 is SGHDN and CDR2 is FVKESK. The CDR3 region is CASSQRLGTGELFF. The CDR3 coding sequence is TGTGCCAGCAGCCAGCGGTTGGGCACCGGGGAGCTGTTTTTT.

V is TRBV2 and J is TRBJ2-1; 8 nucleotides line up with TRBD2. The CDR3 totals 18 residues. Per germline, CDR1 SNHLY and CDR2 FYNNEI. V shed 3 bases and J 6 bases; nucleotides not matched to a gene: 16. This chain's CDR3 is CASSEPRSSAGGPNEQFF. The CDR3 nucleotides read TGTGCCAGCAGTGAGCCTAGGAGTTCCGCGGGGGGCCCCAATGAGCAGTTCTTC.

The rearrangement joins TRBV9 to TRBJ2-3, with a possible D match to TRBD2 (5 bases). Germline V gene sequence: CDR1 SGDLS, CDR2 YYNGEE. V was clipped by 2 bases and J by 4 bases, with 14 bases between them. This CDR3 comprises 15 residues. CDR3 coding DNA: TGTGCCAGCAGCGTCGGGCAGGTCGGGGCAGATACGCAGTATTTT. Amino acid sequence: CASSVGQVGADTQYF.

J is TRBJ1-1 and V is TRBV10-2; TRBD1 aligns across 9 bases. CDR3 length: 15 residues. The V gene end was trimmed by 6 bases and the J gene end by 1 base; junction bases not matched to a gene: 6. Per the germline V gene, CDR1 is WSHSY and CDR2 is SAAADI. The CDR3 spells CASRGGTGSNTEAFF. The CDR3 nucleotides read TGCGCCAGCAGGGGGGGGACAGGGTCGAACACTGAAGCTTTCTTT.

CDR3 region: CASSDGTQDTQYF. As DNA, the CDR3 is TGTGCCAGCAGTGACGGGACTCAAGATACGCAGTATTTT. The rearrangement uses TRBV12-3 or TRBV12-4 and TRBJ2-3, with a weak D call TRBD2 (6 bases). Deletions cut 5 bases from V and 5 bases from J, with 11 bases between. This CDR3 spans 13 amino acids.

The chain joins TRBV6-2 or TRBV6-3 to TRBJ2-3; a possible D gene is TRBD2 (5 bases). V was trimmed by 1 base and J by 2 bases, leaving 13 bases between them. Germline-derived CDR1 and CDR2 are MNHEY and SVGEGT. The length of the CDR3 is 16 residues. The chain's CDR3 is CASSYFRTRSTDTQYF. CDR3 bases: TGTGCCAGCAGTTACTTCCGGACTCGATCCACAGATACGCAGTATTTT.

The chain recombines TRBV5-1 with TRBJ1-1; D remains unclear. The length of the CDR3 is 15 residues. V lost 0 bases, J lost 0 bases, and 9 bases lay in between. The germline V gene encodes CDR1 SGHRS and CDR2 YFSETQ. CDR3 nucleotide sequence: TGCGCCAGCAGCTTGGGAGGCCAGCTGAACACTGAAGCTTTCTTT. As protein: CASSLGGQLNTEAFF.

Concerning this clone itself: Other nucleotide sequences from this sample produce the same CDR3. The chain joins TRBV28 to TRBJ1-2; 9 bases align to TRBD1. J lost 4 bases, V lost 2 bases, and 5 bases had no gene match. CDR3 size: 15 residues. CDR1 and CDR2 from the germline V gene are MDHEN and SYDVKM. For the CDR3, the DNA is TGTGCCAGCAGTTTAGAAGGGGACAGGGTCTATGGCTACACCTTC. It codes for CASSLEGDRVYGYTF.

The chain combines TRBV9 with TRBJ2-2, with TRBD2 matching over 10 bases. The germline V gene has CDR1 SGDLS and CDR2 YYNGEE. This CDR3 has 17 amino acids. Losses at the gene ends were 0 bases for V and 3 bases for J; bases not matched to a gene: 5. The CDR3 DNA is TGTGCCAGCAGCGTAGCCGCTAGCGGGGGATACACCGGGGAGCTGTTTTTT. Its translation is CASSVAASGGYTGELFF.

This rearrangement joins TRBV5-1 to TRBJ1-2; D might be TRBD1 (5 bases). The ends were cut back, 3 bases at V and 7 bases at J, with 13 bases in the middle. This CDR3 comprises 13 residues. CDR1 and CDR2 (germline): SGHRS, YFSETQ. The CDR3: CASSSGGSGGYTF. CDR3 DNA: TGCGCCAGCAGCTCGGGGGGTAGCGGTGGCTACACCTTC.

This clone was observed a single time. This chain joins TRBV27 and TRBJ2-6; D remains ambiguous. This CDR3 is 14 amino acids long. V lost 5 bases and J lost 4, with 9 bases in between. Germline CDR1 MNHEY, CDR2 SMNVEV (reference sequence). The CDR3 DNA reads as TGTGCCAGCAGTGGCCTCTCGGGGGCCAACGTCCTGACTTTC. Translation: CASSGLSGANVLTF.